Below, 21 T cell receptor beta chains from the same sample are listed, as sequenced in a study of identical twins. TCRdb re-called the 5' RACE reads with MiXCR, one entry per CDR3 protein. Among hundreds of thousands of distinct CDR3 sequences listed, around 9.7% were seen once. These sequences were also reported in another study, on yellow fever vaccine responses in identical twins.

Sequenced sample: CD8+ T cells sorted from blood. All receptors come from a woman younger than 35 in good health.

The genes are TRBV4-3 and TRBJ2-5; the D is unclear. This CDR3 spans 15 amino acids. From germline, CDR1 is LGHNA and CDR2 YSLEER. Trimming stripped 0 bases from V and 1 base from J, with 9 bases between. In nucleotides, the CDR3 is TGCGCCAGCAGCCAAGATTGGGAACTCCAAGAGACCCAGTACTTC. This encodes CASSQDWELQETQYF.

This clonotype was found many times. The chain joins TRBV5-1 to TRBJ1-6; D not certain. V was cut by 4 bases and J by 4 bases, with 18 bases left in between. The CDR3 loop spans 17 amino acids. Germline lookup yields CDR1 SGHRS and CDR2 YFSETQ. CDR3 amino acids: CASSLGLHRNYNSPLHF. The CDR3 nucleotides read TGCGCCAGCAGCCTCGGACTTCACCGCAATTATAATTCACCCCTCCACTTT.

This clonotype has at least ten counts. This chain connects TRBV4-3 to TRBJ2-1; no clear D gene. From germline, CDR1 is LGHNA and CDR2 YSLEER. Trimming stripped 0 bases from V and 7 bases from J, with 7 bases between. The CDR3 contains 13 residues. The CDR3 sequence is CASSQDPRNEQFF. The CDR3 DNA follows: TGCGCCAGCAGCCAAGATCCTAGAAATGAGCAGTTCTTC.

This clonotype occurred many times. The V gene is TRBV27, the J gene TRBJ2-7; D possibly uses TRBD1 or TRBD2 (5 bases each). This CDR3 is 13 amino acids long. Trimming took off 3 bases at V and 3 bases at J, with 9 bases between the two ends. In germline, CDR1 is MNHEY, CDR2 SMNVEV (reference sequence). The CDR3 loop reads CASSLGPNYEQYF. As DNA, the CDR3 is TGTGCCAGCAGTTTGGGACCGAACTACGAGCAGTACTTC.

The chain joins TRBV4-3 to TRBJ2-1; 7 bases are shared with TRBD2. Germline-derived CDR1 and CDR2 are LGHNA and YSLEER. This CDR3 contains 15 residues. The junction had 5 bases not matched to a gene; V was cut back by 1 base and J by 5 bases. CDR3 nucleotide sequence: TGCGCCAGCAGCCAAGGAACTAGCGACCACAATGAGCAGTTCTTC. This codes for CASSQGTSDHNEQFF.

This clonotype occurred many times. V is TRBV7-9 and J is TRBJ1-5, with 7 nucleotides matching TRBD1. V gave up 5 bases and J gave up 3 bases; unmatched junction bases: 4. The CDR3 is 14 amino acids. From germline, CDR1 is SEHNR and CDR2 FQNEAQ (reference sequence). CDR3 DNA sequence: TGTGCCAGCAGCAAGGGACAGCTCAATCAGCCCCAGCATTTT. It translates to CASSKGQLNQPQHF.

V usage is TRBV25-1 and J usage is TRBJ2-5; weak D call: TRBD1 (6 bases). The CDR3 is 14 residues long. Germline assignment: CDR1 MGHDK and CDR2 SYGVNS. V gave up 4 bases and J gave up 5 bases, with 14 bases separating them. CDR3 sequence: CASSAPGAGETQYF. For the CDR3, the DNA is TGTGCCAGCAGTGCTCCAGGGGCAGGGGAGACCCAGTACTTC.

This clonotype was counted at least ten times. The gene calls are TRBV20-1 and TRBJ2-5; D is possibly TRBD1 (5 bases). The germline V gene has CDR1 DFQATT and CDR2 SNEGSKA (reference sequence). Between the trimmed V and J ends, which lost 3 bases and 5 bases, there was a span of 16 bases. The CDR3 contains 14 residues. CDR3 in DNA: TGCAGTGCTAGCACACAGGTCGTGCCGGAGACCCAGTACTTC. Amino acids: CSASTQVVPETQYF.

This clonotype was observed at least ten times. This chain connects TRBV12-3 or TRBV12-4 to TRBJ2-7; 8 positions match TRBD2. CDR3 length: 16 residues. With V trimmed by 3 bases and J by 0 bases, 7 bases remained unmatched. CDR3 residues: CASSFLRGGSSYEQYF. CDR3 in DNA: TGTGCCAGCAGTTTTCTCCGGGGGGGAAGCTCCTACGAGCAGTACTTC.

The chain employs TRBV4-1 and TRBJ1-5; maybe TRBD1 (5 bases). Trimming took off 5 bases at V and 5 bases at J, with 19 bases between the two ends. The germline V gene encodes CDR1 MGHRA and CDR2 YSYEKL. This CDR3 is built from 16 residues. CDR3 amino acids: CASSSAGDGYDQPQHF. The CDR3 DNA reads as TGCGCCAGCAGCTCTGCGGGGGATGGCTACGATCAGCCCCAGCATTTT.

This clonotype appeared a few times. This rearrangement joins TRBV12-3 or TRBV12-4 to TRBJ1-1; D gene unclear. The germline V and J ends were trimmed by 7 bases and 3 bases, with 15 bases remaining between them. The CDR3 sequence is 14 residues long. This chain's CDR3 is CASIGAGNYTEAFF. The DNA of the CDR3 is TGTGCCAGCATCGGTGCGGGGAATTACACTGAAGCTTTCTTT.

This clonotype was seen ten or more times. The V call is TRBV6-2 or TRBV6-3, the J call TRBJ2-7; D unclear. The germline V and J ends were trimmed by 6 bases and 3 bases, with 12 bases remaining between them. Germline CDR1 is MNHEY and CDR2 is SVGEGT. The CDR3 runs to 13 residues. In nucleotides, the CDR3 is TGTGCCAGCAGCACGGACGGGCTCTACGAGCAGTACTTC. Protein product: CASSTDGLYEQYF.

V is TRBV2 and J is TRBJ1-5; D not certain. Looked up from germline, CDR1 is SNHLY and CDR2 is FYNNEI. This CDR3 is 12 amino acids long. The V end was cut by 0 bases, the J end by 15 bases, with 12 bases between. The CDR3 is CASSEAPTGLHF. DNA for the CDR3: TGTGCCAGCAGTGAAGCGCCCACTGGGCTGCATTTT.

The chain carries TRBV5-6 and TRBJ2-3; no clear D. This CDR3 contains 12 residues. Trimming removed 4 bases from V and 9 bases from J, with 12 bases in between. CDR1 and CDR2 (germline): SGHDT, YYEEEE. CDR3 region: CASSRYSITQYF. The CDR3 DNA is TGTGCCAGCAGCCGCTACAGCATCACGCAGTATTTT.

The V and J genes are TRBV20-1 and TRBJ2-1; D possibly matches TRBD1 or TRBD2 (5 bases each). The CDR3 runs to 17 residues. Germline V gene lookup returns CDR1 DFQATT and CDR2 SNEGSKA (reference sequence). Trimming took off 5 bases at V and 0 bases at J, with 20 bases between the two ends. The DNA for the CDR3 is TGCAGTGCTCCGTACGGGGCTGAGCGGAGCTCCTACAATGAGCAGTTCTTC. Protein sequence: CSAPYGAERSSYNEQFF.

Regarding this clonotype: This may stem from a read error, because a much larger clone lies one nucleotide away. The genes are TRBV12-3 or TRBV12-4 and TRBJ2-3, with 7 bases aligning to TRBD2. This CDR3 region has 12 residues. With V trimmed by 10 bases and J by 12 bases, 13 bases remained unmatched. The CDR3 sequence: CANSLGLEPQYF. The CDR3 DNA reads as TGTGCCAACAGCCTCGGACTAGAGCCTCAGTATTTT.

The chain joins TRBV27 to TRBJ2-3, with D possibly TRBD1 on 6 matching bases. Trimming removed 0 bases at V and 2 bases at J, with 15 bases between. Looked up from germline, CDR1 is MNHEY and CDR2 is SMNVEV (reference sequence). CDR3 length equals 17 residues. CDR3 bases: TGTGCCAGCAGTTTATCTTCAGGGGATCAGCCCACAGATACGCAGTATTTT. Encoded protein: CASSLSSGDQPTDTQYF.

There are many counts of this clonotype. This chain connects TRBV20-1 to TRBJ2-7; D is possibly TRBD2 (5 bases). The V end lost 0 bases, the J end lost 1 base, and 10 bases lay between the germline ends. There are 14 residues in the CDR3. Germline V gene lookup returns CDR1 DFQATT and CDR2 SNEGSKA (reference sequence). CDR3 residues: CSARDYRESYEQYF. CDR3 in DNA: TGCAGTGCTAGAGATTATAGGGAGTCCTACGAGCAGTACTTC.

The genes are TRBV2 and TRBJ2-7; 8 bases fit TRBD1. The CDR3 is made up of 16 amino acids. J was trimmed by 2 bases and V by 1 base; bases with no gene match: 7. Germline CDR1 is SNHLY and CDR2 is FYNNEI. This CDR3 is CASSEVYRGATYEQYF. The CDR3 DNA reads TGTGCCAGCAGTGAAGTTTACAGGGGGGCGACCTACGAGCAGTACTTC.

The chain combines TRBV19 with TRBJ1-6; TRBD1 matches at 7 bases. The CDR3 is made up of 16 amino acids. Germline trimming cut 6 bases from V and 8 bases from J; bases unmatched to any gene: 13. Germline CDR1 is LNHDA and CDR2 is SQIVND (reference sequence). CDR3 in amino acids: CASSRDSPGVDSPLHF. The CDR3, as DNA: TGTGCCAGTAGCCGGGACAGCCCAGGGGTAGATTCACCCCTCCACTTT. Together with reference TRBV19 and TRBJ1-6, the CDR3 gives the full variable domain: DGGITQSPKYLFRKEGQNVTLSCEQNLNHDAMYWYRQDPGQGLRLIYYSQIVNDFQKGDIAEGYSVSREKKESFPLTVTSAQKNPTAFYLCASSRDSPGVDSPLHFGNGTRLTVT.

This clonotype was seen more than once but under ten times. This rearrangement joins TRBV6-1 to TRBJ2-2, with D possibly being TRBD2 (5 bases). The V gene's germline CDR1 is MNHNS and CDR2 SASEGT. The germline V and J ends were trimmed by 4 bases and 6 bases, with 12 bases remaining between them. This CDR3 contains 14 residues. The CDR3: CASSGSLAPGELFF. The DNA for the CDR3 is TGTGCCAGCAGTGGTTCCCTAGCACCCGGGGAGCTGTTTTTT.